This is a list of T cell receptor beta chains from one sample in a study of cytotoxic CD8 clonotypes in ibrutinib-treated CLL. Generated by immunoSEQ multiplex PCR, the TCRdb table keeps only in-frame clones and is missing some. The sample comprises approximately 330,000 clones, almost 80% of which are singletons, and 5% to 7% rests with the top ten. The starting material was PBMCs, obtained before ibrutinib treatment. The source is a human donor with chronic lymphocytic leukemia. Both conserved end residues are part of each CDR3. A D gene is named only where the DNA matches it firmly. Clone size is given for some rows only: seen once, a few or many times, or a class if the clone is expanded.

v_call,clone_size,j_call,d_call,cdr3_aa,cdr3_nt
TRBV7-2,NA,TRBJ2-2,TRBD1,CASSWRQGYTGELFF,TGTGCCAGCAGCTGGAGACAGGGTTACACCGGGGAGCTGTTTTTT
TRBV27,once,TRBJ2-7,NA,CASSLGLRMWEYF,TGTGCCAGCAGTTTGGGGCTCCGGATGTGGGAGTACTTC
TRBV13,NA,TRBJ2-3,NA,CASSLLWSRSTDTQYF,TGTGCCAGCAGCTTACTGTGGAGCAGGAGCACAGATACGCAGTATTTT
TRBV5-1,NA,TRBJ2-7,NA,CASSLGTGLVAYEQYF,TGCGCCAGCAGCTTGGGTACCGGCCTCGTGGCCTACGAGCAGTACTTC
TRBV7-6,few,TRBJ2-7,TRBD1,CASSPMPRTGTDEQYF,TGTGCCAGCAGCCCGATGCCGAGGACAGGGACGGACGAGCAGTACTTC
TRBV18,few,TRBJ2-5,NA,CASSPDTKETQYF,TGTGCCAGCTCACCGGACACCAAGGAGACCCAGTACTTC
TRBV27,NA,TRBJ2-2,NA,CASSPVPVTGELFF,TGTGCCAGCAGTCCTGTACCCGTCACCGGGGAGCTGTTTTTT
TRBV9,few,TRBJ1-2,NA,CASNKVGDNYGYTF,TGTGCCAGCAATAAAGTGGGGGACAACTATGGCTACACCTTC
TRBV18,NA,TRBJ1-5,NA,CASSPNYRDNQPQHF,TGTGCCAGCTCACCGAATTACAGGGATAATCAGCCCCAGCATTTT
TRBV7-6,few,TRBJ2-4,TRBD2,CASSRGVTSGRNIQYF,TGTGCCAGCAGCCGGGGGGTAACTAGCGGGAGAAACATTCAGTACTTC
TRBV7-6,NA,TRBJ1-2,NA,CASSFRGDDGYTF,TGTGCCAGCAGCTTCCGGGGGGACGATGGCTACACCTTC
TRBV5-1,NA,TRBJ1-1,NA,CASSPDKPNTEAFF,TGCGCCAGCAGCCCCGATAAGCCGAACACTGAAGCTTTCTTT
TRBV30,once,TRBJ2-7,NA,CAWSVQEGYEQYF,TGTGCCTGGAGTGTACAGGAAGGGTACGAGCAGTACTTC
TRBV4-1,NA,TRBJ1-2,NA,CASSQEQGSNYGYTF,TGCGCCAGCAGCCAAGAGCAAGGGTCTAACTATGGCTACACCTTC
TRBV25-1,NA,TRBJ2-3,NA,CASSGSFRTDTQYF,TGTGCCAGCAGTGGCTCTTTCCGCACAGATACGCAGTATTTT
TRBV4-2,NA,TRBJ2-7,TRBD2,CASSQGASGSFEQYF,TGTGCCAGCAGCCAAGGGGCTAGCGGGAGTTTCGAGCAGTACTTC
TRBV5-4,NA,TRBJ2-2,TRBD1,CASSPAVGQGLAGELFF,TGTGCCAGCAGCCCGGCGGTAGGACAGGGGCTGGCCGGGGAGCTGTTTTTT
TRBV29-1,NA,TRBJ1-1,TRBD1,CSVRTGLDTEAFF,TGCAGCGTTAGGACAGGCTTGGACACTGAAGCTTTCTTT
TRBV5-8,NA,TRBJ2-3,TRBD2,CASSLGGLAGTDTQYF,TGTGCCAGCAGCTTGGGCGGACTAGCGGGGACAGATACGCAGTATTTT
TRBV10-3,NA,TRBJ1-5,NA,CAISESKVGNSNQPQHF,TGTGCCATCAGTGAGTCTAAAGTTGGGAATAGCAATCAGCCCCAGCATTTT
TRBV19,NA,TRBJ2-5,TRBD1,CASSTTGVGETQYF,TGTGCCAGTAGTACGACAGGGGTTGGAGAGACCCAGTACTTC
TRBV27,NA,TRBJ1-5,NA,CASSLWSNQPQHF,TGTGCCAGCAGTTTATGGAGCAATCAGCCCCAGCATTTT
TRBV10-3,NA,TRBJ2-7,TRBD2,CAISDSGGTYEQYF,TGTGCCATCAGTGATAGCGGGGGTACCTACGAGCAGTACTTC
TRBV30,NA,TRBJ2-7,NA,CAWSTGLEVYEQYF,TGTGCCTGGAGTACCGGGCTAGAGGTCTACGAGCAGTACTTC
TRBV27,once,TRBJ2-1,NA,CASSYDRRSSYNEQFF,TGTGCCAGCAGTTACGACAGGCGAAGCTCCTACAATGAGCAGTTCTTC
TRBV2,NA,TRBJ2-2,TRBD1,CASSRGQTGELFF,TGTGCCAGCAGCAGGGGGCAAACCGGGGAGCTGTTTTTT
TRBV29-1,NA,TRBJ1-3,TRBD1,CSVEGAGRGRDTIYF,TGCAGCGTTGAAGGAGCGGGCAGGGGGCGGGACACCATATATTTT
TRBV2,NA,TRBJ2-1,NA,CASSGAGSYNEQFF,TGTGCCAGCAGTGGGGCAGGATCCTACAATGAGCAGTTCTTC
TRBV9,NA,TRBJ2-7,TRBD2,CASSPGTSGSYEQYF,TGTGCCAGCAGCCCCGGGACTAGCGGGAGCTACGAGCAGTACTTC
TRBV30,NA,TRBJ2-2,TRBD2,CAWIGRWTSANKGGNTGELFF,TGTGCCTGGATCGGCCGATGGACTAGCGCCAACAAGGGGGGTAACACCGGGGAGCTGTTTTTT
TRBV19,NA,TRBJ2-1,TRBD2,CASSHQTSGRRAEQFF,TGTGCCAGTAGCCACCAGACTAGCGGGAGGAGGGCTGAGCAGTTCTTC
TRBV4-2,NA,TRBJ2-1,TRBD1,CASTQGVASSYNEQFF,TGTGCCAGCACTCAGGGGGTAGCGAGCTCCTACAATGAGCAGTTCTTC
TRBV9,NA,TRBJ1-1,TRBD1,CASSPWTGYSEAFF,TGTGCCAGCAGCCCCTGGACAGGGTACTCTGAAGCTTTCTTT
TRBV7-2,NA,TRBJ2-1,NA,CASSRRPRIDRYNEQFF,TGTGCCAGCAGCCGACGACCTAGGATCGACCGCTACAATGAGCAGTTCTTC
TRBV7-3,NA,TRBJ2-1,TRBD2,CASSLNSGRLDEQFF,TGTGCCAGCAGCTTAAATAGCGGGAGGTTAGATGAGCAGTTCTTC
TRBV4-1,NA,TRBJ2-1,TRBD2,CASSQDWLAGVSYNEQFF,TGCGCCAGCAGCCAAGATTGGCTAGCGGGCGTATCCTACAATGAGCAGTTCTTC
TRBV9,NA,TRBJ1-4,TRBD1,CASGPTGGPVEKLFF,TGTGCCAGCGGACCGACAGGGGGCCCTGTTGAAAAACTGTTTTTT